The rows below give T cell receptor beta chains drawn from one sample of a study of T cells in localized non-small cell lung cancer. TCRdb's copy holds only in-frame clones and misses some; the assay was immunoSEQ multiplex PCR. The repertoire holds fewer than 100,000 clones, with over 75% as singletons. Sequenced material: peripheral blood, taken before any cancer treatment. These receptors were obtained from a female donor over 55 with stage I lung adenocarcinoma. The CDR3 runs from the conserved cysteine through the conserved F or W. Fields, in order: D gene, CDR3 length, V gene, clone size, J gene, CDR3 DNA, CDR3 protein. The D gene is left open where the match is weak. Size is stated for part of the rows, as once, few or many counts, or as a class when the clone is expanded.

d_gene: -
len: 14
v_gene: TRBV4-3
abundance: -
j_gene: TRBJ2-2
CDR3nt: TGCGCCAGCAGCCAGGACATTGGATCCGGGGAGCTGTTTTTT
CDR3aa: CASSQDIGSGELFF

d_gene: -
len: 10
v_gene: TRBV6-5
abundance: -
j_gene: TRBJ1-1
CDR3nt: TGTGCCACCGAACAGGGTAAAGCTTTCTTT
CDR3aa: CATEQGKAFF

d_gene: -
len: 14
v_gene: TRBV6-5
abundance: -
j_gene: TRBJ1-2
CDR3nt: TGTGCCAGCAGTTACGGGGGCAGGTTTGGCGGCTACACCTTC
CDR3aa: CASSYGGRFGGYTF

d_gene: -
len: 14
v_gene: TRBV5-1
abundance: -
j_gene: TRBJ2-5
CDR3nt: TGCGCCAGCAGCTTGGTGGTGGGTTTAGAGACCCAGTACTTC
CDR3aa: CASSLVVGLETQYF

d_gene: -
len: 13
v_gene: TRBV6-1
abundance: -
j_gene: TRBJ2-7
CDR3nt: TGTGCCAGCAGTTCCTTTAACCCCTACGAGCAGTACTTC
CDR3aa: CASSSFNPYEQYF

d_gene: -
len: 14
v_gene: TRBV28
abundance: many
j_gene: TRBJ1-3
CDR3nt: TGTGCCAGCACCACCCCCGGTTCAGCCAGGACCATATATTTT
CDR3aa: CASTTPGSARTIYF

d_gene: -
len: 13
v_gene: TRBV30
abundance: -
j_gene: TRBJ1-1
CDR3nt: TGTGCCTGGACTCCGGACGGGAACACTGAAGCTTTCTTT
CDR3aa: CAWTPDGNTEAFF

d_gene: TRBD1
len: 16
v_gene: TRBV7-6
abundance: -
j_gene: TRBJ2-1
CDR3nt: TGTGCCAGCAGCTTGGGGGCCGGACAGGGGGCCGGTGAGCAGTTCTTC
CDR3aa: CASSLGAGQGAGEQFF

d_gene: -
len: 15
v_gene: TRBV29-1
abundance: once
j_gene: TRBJ2-7
CDR3nt: TGCAGCGTTGTGCTACAAGGTCCTGGGACCTACGAGCAGTACTTC
CDR3aa: CSVVLQGPGTYEQYF

d_gene: -
len: 14
v_gene: TRBV4-3
abundance: -
j_gene: TRBJ2-2
CDR3nt: TGCGCCAGCAGGAGGACCCCTAACACCGGGGAGCTGTTTTTT
CDR3aa: CASRRTPNTGELFF

d_gene: -
len: 13
v_gene: TRBV6-5
abundance: -
j_gene: TRBJ2-5
CDR3nt: TGTGCCAGCAGCCTGGGATCACCAGAGACCCAGTACTTC
CDR3aa: CASSLGSPETQYF

d_gene: -
len: 19
v_gene: TRBV5-1
abundance: -
j_gene: TRBJ2-6
CDR3nt: TGCGCCAGCAGCTTCGGGGGACAACAGGTCCGGGCTGGGGCCAACGTCCTGACTTTC
CDR3aa: CASSFGGQQVRAGANVLTF

d_gene: -
len: 14
v_gene: TRBV7-2
abundance: few
j_gene: TRBJ1-2
CDR3nt: TGTGCCAGCAGCTTCGGGACGGGGAACTATGGCTACACCTTC
CDR3aa: CASSFGTGNYGYTF

d_gene: -
len: 14
v_gene: TRBV9
abundance: few
j_gene: TRBJ1-1
CDR3nt: TGTGCCAGCAGCGCAACAGGGAGAGGGACTGAAGCTTTCTTT
CDR3aa: CASSATGRGTEAFF

d_gene: TRBD1
len: 13
v_gene: TRBV5-5
abundance: -
j_gene: TRBJ1-2
CDR3nt: TGTGCCAGCACCCGACAGGGTAACTATGGCTACACCTTC
CDR3aa: CASTRQGNYGYTF

d_gene: TRBD2
len: 15
v_gene: TRBV7-2
abundance: -
j_gene: TRBJ2-5
CDR3nt: TGTGCCAGCAGCTTAGTGGCGGGAGGTCAAGAGACCCAGTACTTC
CDR3aa: CASSLVAGGQETQYF

d_gene: TRBD1
len: 14
v_gene: TRBV6-5
abundance: -
j_gene: TRBJ1-1
CDR3nt: TGTGCCAGCAGTCTGGACAGGGTTATGTCGGGAGCTTTCTTT
CDR3aa: CASSLDRVMSGAFF